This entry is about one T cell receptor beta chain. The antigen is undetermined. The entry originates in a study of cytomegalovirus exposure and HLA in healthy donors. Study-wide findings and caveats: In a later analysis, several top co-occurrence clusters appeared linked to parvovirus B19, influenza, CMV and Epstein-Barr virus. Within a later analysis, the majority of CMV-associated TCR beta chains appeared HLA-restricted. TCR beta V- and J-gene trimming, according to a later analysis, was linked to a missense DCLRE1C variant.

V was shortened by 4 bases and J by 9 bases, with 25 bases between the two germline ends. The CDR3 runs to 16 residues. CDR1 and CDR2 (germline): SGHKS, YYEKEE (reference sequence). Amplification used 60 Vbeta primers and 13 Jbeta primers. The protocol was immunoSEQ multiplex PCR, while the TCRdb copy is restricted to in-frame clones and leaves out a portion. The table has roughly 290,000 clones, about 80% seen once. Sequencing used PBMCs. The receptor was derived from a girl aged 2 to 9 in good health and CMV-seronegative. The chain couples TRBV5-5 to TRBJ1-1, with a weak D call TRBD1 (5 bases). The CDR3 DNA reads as TGTGCCAGCAGCCGGAGCCATTACAGGAACGGTGGGCAAGCTTTCTTT. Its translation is CASSRSHYRNGGQAFF.